The TCR beta chain under discussion was sequenced for a study of blood T cell repertoires in COVID-19. Produced via immunoSEQ multiplex PCR; TCRdb's table is partial and in-frame only. In the table there are roughly 310,000 clones, 90% of which are singletons. Sequenced: PBMCs or T cells enriched from blood (not recorded which). This receptor was obtained from a man aged 55 to 70 who had recovered from COVID-19.

In DNA form, the CDR3 reads TGCGCCAGCAGCCCCATCGACAGGGCCATCTACGAGCAGTACTTC. Translation gives CASSPIDRAIYEQYF. The V call is TRBV5-1, the J call TRBJ2-7; 7 nucleotides align to TRBD1. This CDR3 comprises 15 residues. Germline V CDR1 and CDR2: SGHRS, YFSETQ. The V and J ends lost 4 bases and 3 bases, in that order; junction bases with no gene match: 10.